This TCR beta chain originates from a study of regulatory T cells in long-lasting Graves disease (dated by TCRdb to the early 2020s). With respect to the entire study: Newly diagnosed Graves' disease patients had taken antithyroid drugs for less than 3 months. This study used TCR sequencing and RNA sequencing of peripheral blood to compare persistent Graves' disease patients against newly diagnosed Graves' disease patients. A total of around 35 samples were covered by TCR sequencing, comprising some 13 persistent and around 20 newly diagnosed Graves' disease patients. The study took place in China and was registered as a clinical trial. Overall results and qualifications from the work: The small sample size was acknowledged by the authors as a limitation that may reduce accuracy. Sequencing and analysis were limited to the TCR beta chain. Persistent disease showed preferential use of TRBV28, TRBJ1-2 and TRBJ2-5, whereas newly diagnosed disease favored TRBV20-1 and TRBJ2-1. More public clonotypes were shared among persistent patients (roughly 3,000) than among newly diagnosed patients (approximately 930). Only peripheral blood was studied, because thyroid tissue, the primary lesion, was inaccessible. Compared with newly diagnosed patients, persistent Graves' disease patients had lower TCR Shannon entropy and fewer highly expanded clones, which suggests clonal expansion.

Trimmed from V: 4 bases; trimmed from J: 1 base; junction bases lacking a gene match: 4. Its CDR3 holds 14 amino acids, cysteine through phenylalanine. CDR3 DNA is the only sequence kept; it has 42 bases, read in frame from the first base. In the germline V gene (reference sequence), CDR1 corresponds to SGHNT and CDR2 to YYREEE. The time point label, read with the paper, signifies: newly diagnosed GD, antithyroid drugs for less than 3 months. RNA was extracted from PBMCs in TRIzol for both TCR sequencing and RNA sequencing. Graves' disease was diagnosed according to American Thyroid Association guidelines. Recruitment of patients was carried out at an endocrinology department in Xi'an, China. From each patient, about 8.9 milliliters of peripheral blood was collected into an EDTA anticoagulant tube. Ficoll Paque Plus density gradient separation was used to isolate PBMCs, and no further T cell sorting was performed. An Agilent 2100 Bioanalyzer and agarose gel were used to check RNA quality, while a NanoDrop 2000 measured RNA concentration.

This clonotype was seen at least ten times. The clone's antigen remains unknown. The input lacks base qualities; no much larger clone sits a single base away. The library was obtained by multiplex PCR. Sequenced using an Illumina HiSeq 4000. TCR beta libraries were built with iRepertoire HTBI primers and Arm-PCR amplification of CDR3 regions. Before sequencing, the PCR products went through gel purification. The original methods were these. Across samples, 62 TRBV and 13 to 15 TRBJ segments were identified and used for gene usage analysis of CDR3 amino acid clonotypes. COPE and FqMerger were used to merge the filtered high-quality paired reads into contigs. BLAST was used to align contigs to the IMGT TRBV, TRBD and TRBJ reference genes, and CDR3 was defined following IMGT. Any clonotype with a frequency above 0.1% was counted as a highly expanded clone. Shannon entropy served as the measure of repertoire diversity, while the Gini coefficient captured V-J evenness. Clonotypes shared by more than one individual were considered public. TCRdb handled the public reads itself, with Q25 trimming in fastp and clone calling in MiXCR, and kept productive beta chains. Each CDR3 protein appears once, grouped with its most common genes and DNA. What appears here as the V and J calls and clone size reflects TCRdb's work, not the paper's. The sample table lists around 460,000 distinct CDR3 sequences, 13% to 15% of them with a count of one. The leading ten clones occupy 17% of the sample.

These data were also reused for a study on T cells in Graves' hyperthyroidism and ophthalmopathy. The second study, in turn, reports: Stable Graves' hyperthyroidism was defined as no progression to ophthalmopathy during 18 months of follow-up. Hyperthyroidism patients were aged 18 to 65 years and newly diagnosed, with disease duration of less than 2 months. Patients with uncontrolled infections, other autoimmune diseases, pregnancy or lactation were excluded. Diagnoses were established on the basis of clinical symptoms, serum thyroxine and TRAb, thyroid ultrasound, and orbital computed tomography. The TCR CDR3 was subjected to a first round of RT-PCR using the HTBI primer set and the Qiagen OneStep RT-PCR kit. Most expanded thyroid clonotypes (frequency above 0.001) were also detected in blood, suggesting blood repertoires may reflect thyroid immune responses. A model built on a 13 V-J signature distinguished ophthalmopathy from stable hyperthyroidism, reaching 87.88% sensitivity and about 81% specificity in cross-validation and 80%/75% in testing. During validation, the model predicted progression to ophthalmopathy a median of around 6 months ahead of onset, with just under 71% sensitivity and 72.22% specificity. A discovery cohort of about a hundred patients, approximately 45 with Graves' ophthalmopathy and 55 to 60 with stable Graves' hyperthyroidism, was used to find distinguishing TCR V-J signatures. An independent validation cohort of around 20 hyperthyroidism patients and approximately 17 patients who later progressed to ophthalmopathy tested prospective prediction of ophthalmopathy. For training and testing, the 80 to 100 patients in the discovery cohort were randomly divided in a 7:3 ratio. The study also compared thyroid tissue and blood T-cell repertoires from five or six Graves' hyperthyroidism patients. After sampling, hyperthyroidism patients received methimazole starting at 30 mg daily, and ophthalmopathy patients received high-dose intravenous methylprednisolone. The libraries were constructed in a second round of multiplex PCR and then size-selected and purified. Sequencing of the libraries was done on an Illumina HiSeq2000 using paired-end 100 bp reads. SOAPnuke was used to process the raw data, removing reads that contained adapters or uncalled bases, had a mean Phred below 15, or lacked an exact match to the constant primer or identifier. High-quality paired reads were merged with COPE v1.2.5, and unique nucleotide sequences were defined as clonotypes. Clonotypes were aligned to IMGT TRBV, TRBD and TRBJ reference segments using MiTCR v1.1. The analysis was restricted to V-J combinations with a frequency above 0.0001, which together covered just over 98% of the repertoires. The TCS score was defined as F50 (clonal expansion) divided by E x V (chaos), with BLOSUM62-based TCRdist calculated between CDR3 peptides within each V-J. Welch's t-statistics and random forest reduced fewer than 600 V-J features to 10 to 15, which were used in a naive Bayes classifier (R e1071). No statistical method was used to set the sample size in advance, and investigators knew the group allocation. According to the paper, TCR Vbeta CDR3 sequencing was carried out on 135 peripheral blood samples, which came from more than 40 ophthalmopathy, some 73 hyperthyroidism and some 17 progressor patients.

The chain is made from TRBV5-4 and TRBJ1-1; 7 central bases correspond to TRBD1. This specimen consisted of peripheral blood mononuclear cells (PBMCs), obtained at new diagnosis, from a patient treated with antithyroid drugs. The TCR originated in a woman between 50 and 59 years old with Graves disease. Donor details come from another sample of the same person, matched by shared clones. The CDR3: CASSRDRKNTEAFF. The DNA sequence is given as TGTGCCAGCAGCCGGGACAGAAAGAACACTGAAGCTTTCTTT.